This entry describes one TCR beta chain. What antigen it recognizes has not been identified. The sample holds no much larger clone one base away, and base qualities are not on file. This sample stems from a study of beta chain features in type 1 diabetes (dated by TCRdb to 2017 to 2018). Looking at the study overall: Patients and healthy donors did not differ in mean age, gender distribution, total cell number or subset yield. Across all samples, approximately 100 million sorted cells were examined, and cell number per subset correlated strongly with RNA yield. In the study, recently diagnosed type 1 diabetes patients and matched healthy donors were compared on the TCRB repertoires of their sorted circulating CD4+ T cell subsets. Naive and central memory subsets were obtained from all 30 or so donors, but regulatory and stem cell-like memory subsets were isolated from only 8 patients and about 8 healthy donors.

From each donor, a single peripheral blood sample of about 116 mL on average was drawn into heparinised tubes. Using a panel that included CD45RO, CCR7, CD25, CD127, CD95 and CD27, naive, central memory, regulatory and stem cell-like memory CD4+ T cells were sorted on a BD FACSAria II. Every sorted population had a purity above 95%. PBMCs were isolated immediately by Lymphoprep density gradient centrifugation and stained directly without culture. So that batch effects would be minimized, each experiment stained and sorted samples in pairs, pairing one healthy donor with one patient. The V end loses 4 bases and the J end loses 4 bases, and a stretch of 10 bases separates them. There are 14 amino acids in the CDR3, from cysteine to phenylalanine inclusive. Only the CDR3 DNA stays, 42 bases, in frame from base 1. The germline V gene specifies SGHTA as CDR1 and FQGNSA as CDR2. The entire isolated RNA was reverse transcribed using the High Capacity cDNA Reverse Transcription Kit, and thus expressed TCRB transcripts were sequenced. Deep immunoSEQ sequencing was performed on naive, central memory and regulatory T cell samples, with an average of roughly 3.6 million total reads per sample. Sorted cells were lysed in RLT buffer and RNA was extracted with DNase-treated RNeasy Micro or Mini kits, depending on cell number. Each cell subset was processed separately to prevent cross-contamination, with patient and healthy donor samples processed together. TCRB sequences were amplified from cDNA with the immunoSEQ multiplex PCR, producing 87-bp fragments spanning the CDR3 region. Amplicons were sequenced on the Illumina HiSeq platform. From the authors' description of their analysis: PCR bias was computationally corrected using synthetic template baselines, reads within Hamming distance 2 were collapsed, and singletons that could not be merged were discarded. Reads were aligned against IMGT so that V, D and J genes, CDR3 length and insertions or deletions at six rearrangement sites could be assigned. Clonotype counts were normalized to sorted cell number within each subset before computing true diversity and Gini coefficients with the tcR R package. Repertoire sharing was quantified using the overlap coefficient calculated on TCRB nucleotide sequences. Out-of-frame TCRB sequences from naive cells were analyzed to stand in for the pre-selection repertoire. Not all clones reach the TCRdb copy of this immuneACCESS table, which keeps in-frame sequences only. Checked studies attribute under half of the gap to unresolved V genes and leave the rest unexplained. The V and J calls and clone size are taken from that table; D and trimming were inferred from the DNA. The table for this sample lists about 620,000 clones; about 14% of them were counted only once. Clones ranked in the top ten supply about 0.086% of the sample.

What the authors observed across the whole study: Sequencing cDNA rather than genomic DNA could over-represent highly expressing activated cells, although activation and CD3 levels did not differ between groups. Shorter templates might be favored by PCR, yet because patient and control samples were amplified and corrected together, any such skew would affect both groups equally. At VDJ recombination sites, patients with type 1 diabetes made fewer insertions and deleted more nucleotides, a pattern implying thymic rearrangement abnormalities. HLA sub-analyses involved small numbers of individuals, so any influence of HLA type on TCRB rearrangement remained unresolved. A moderate but significant shortening of TCRB CDR3 length was observed in type 1 diabetes patients in all four CD4+ subsets. The naive, central memory and regulatory TCRB repertoires appeared to resemble one another more closely among patients than among healthy donors.

The source material was naive CD4+ T cells from blood. This sample's cell subset or site label indicates: true naive CD4+ T cells. The rearrangement combines TRBV7-2 with TRBJ1-4, with TRBD1 tentatively as D gene (6 bases match). The receptor's source is a man between 18 and 29 years old in good health. CDR3 loop: CASSSDRLNEKLFF. The DNA sequence is as follows: TGTGCCAGCAGCTCCGACAGGCTTAATGAAAAACTGTTTTTT.